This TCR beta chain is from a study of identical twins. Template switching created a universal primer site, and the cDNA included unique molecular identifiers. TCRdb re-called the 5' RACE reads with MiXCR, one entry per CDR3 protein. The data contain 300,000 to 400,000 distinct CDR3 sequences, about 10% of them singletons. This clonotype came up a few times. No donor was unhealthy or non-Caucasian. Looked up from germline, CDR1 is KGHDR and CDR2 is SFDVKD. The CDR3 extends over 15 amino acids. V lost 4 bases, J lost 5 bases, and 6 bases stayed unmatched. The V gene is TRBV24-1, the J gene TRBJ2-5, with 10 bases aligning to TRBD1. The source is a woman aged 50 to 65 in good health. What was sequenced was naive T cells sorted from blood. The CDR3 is CATSDPTGGWETQYF. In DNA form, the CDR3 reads TGTGCCACCAGTGACCCGACAGGGGGCTGGGAGACCCAGTACTTC.